The 10 T cell receptor beta chains presented below share a single source sample, sequenced in a study of CD8+CD57+ T cells in acquired aplastic anemia. Those patients picked for sequencing had displayed CD8+CD57+ cell expansion on flow cytometry. Using genomic DNA as the template, TCR beta VDJ and CDR3 profiling was carried out. TCRdb recomputed calls from the reads with MiXCR, one row per CDR3 protein. The table lists under 200,000 distinct CDR3 sequences, 40% to 60% of them singletons. The sequencing sample was made of sorted CD4+, CD8+, or CD8+CD57+ T cells (not recorded which) from PBMCs. These receptors came from a human donor with aplastic anemia.

The chain links TRBV15 to TRBJ2-1, with D possibly TRBD1 on 5 matching bases. The CDR3 contains 14 residues. Trimming pared 1 base from V and 5 bases from J, leaving 9 bases between. The V gene's germline CDR1 is LNHNV and CDR2 YYDKDF (reference sequence). DNA for the CDR3: TGTGCCACCAGCAGAGGGGGCAGCCACAATGAGCAGTTCTTC. It translates to CATSRGGSHNEQFF.

This clonotype occurred many times. The rearrangement uses TRBV11-2 and TRBJ2-1; tentatively, D is TRBD2 (6 bases). Germline CDR1 reads SGHAT; CDR2 reads FQNNGV. This CDR3 contains 16 residues. Trimming shortened V by 1 base and J by 4 bases, and 14 bases separated the two germline ends. CDR3 in DNA: TGTGCCAGCAGCTTAGTAGGGACTTCTCTGTACAATGAGCAGTTCTTC. It yields the protein CASSLVGTSLYNEQFF.

This clonotype came up many times. The rearrangement uses TRBV29-1 and TRBJ2-5; the match to TRBD2 covers 9 bases. The CDR3 extends over 16 amino acids. Germline CDR1 is SQVTM and CDR2 is ANQGSEA. V gave up 1 base and J gave up 5 bases; unmatched junction bases: 11. CDR3 sequence: CSVEGARGRAGETQYF. The CDR3 coding sequence is TGCAGCGTTGAAGGGGCTCGCGGGAGGGCCGGGGAGACCCAGTACTTC.

This rearrangement joins TRBV24-1 to TRBJ1-2; 8 nucleotides match TRBD1. The V and J ends lost 3 bases and 5 bases, in that order; junction bases with no gene match: 4. The CDR3 has 14 amino acids. CDR1 is KGHDR and CDR2 is SFDVKD in the germline V gene. CDR3 nucleotides: TGTGCCACCAGTGATGCAAGACAGGGGTATGGCTACACCTTC. Translation gives CATSDARQGYGYTF.

The table lists this clonotype with many counts. V and J are TRBV24-1 and TRBJ1-2, with D hard to call. Germline loops: CDR1 KGHDR, CDR2 SFDVKD. The V end was cut by 0 bases, the J end by 2 bases, with 12 bases between. The CDR3 spans 16 residues. The CDR3, as DNA: TGTGCCACCAGTGATTTGCATCTGGACCCGAACTATGGCTACACCTTC. Translated, it gives CATSDLHLDPNYGYTF.

This clonotype appeared many times. This chain joins TRBV7-3 and TRBJ1-2; tentatively, D is TRBD1 (5 bases). Trimming stripped 3 bases from V and 0 bases from J, with 11 bases between. From germline, CDR1 is SGHTA and CDR2 FQGTGA. The CDR3 contains 15 residues. The CDR3 sequence: CASSLGQGPNYGYTF. The CDR3 DNA sequence: TGTGCCAGCAGCTTGGGGCAGGGTCCTAACTATGGCTACACCTTC.

CDR3 DNA: TGCGCCAGCAGCTTGGAAGGGGCGGACACTGAAGCTTTCTTT. Its translation: CASSLEGADTEAFF. This sequence joins TRBV5-1 and TRBJ1-1; possibly TRBD1 for D (5 bases). Germline CDR1 SGHRS, CDR2 YFSETQ. The CDR3 extends over 14 amino acids. Trimming shortened V by 0 bases and J by 3 bases, and 9 bases separated the two germline ends. The whole variable domain, remainder taken from reference TRBV5-1 and TRBJ1-1, is KAGVTQTPRYLIKTRGQQVTLSCSPISGHRSVSWYQQTPGQGLQFLFEYFSETQRNKGNFPGRFSGRQFSNSRSEMNVSTLELGDSALYLCASSLEGADTEAFFGQGTRLTVV.

This clonotype was counted a few times. This sequence joins TRBV10-3 and TRBJ2-1; 11 bases are a match to TRBD2. Germline V lookup: CDR1 ENHRY, CDR2 SYGVKD. V trimming: 0 bases; J trimming: 10 bases; junction bases outside the gene matches: 5. The CDR3 sequence is 15 residues long. The CDR3 bases are TGTGCCATCAGTGAGTCTAGCGGGGGGGCCTGGGAGCAGTTCTTC. The encoded protein is CAISESSGGAWEQFF.

Remarks on this clonotype: A read error is possible here, since a much larger clone lies one base away. The rearrangement links TRBV6-5 to TRBJ1-2; TRBD1 matches 9 bases. Per germline, CDR1 MNHEY and CDR2 SVGAGI. The CDR3 sequence is 15 residues long. The CDR3 spells CASSYTTGGEDGCTF. DNA for the CDR3: TGTGCCAGCAGTTACACCACAGGGGGCGAAGATGGCTGCACCTTC.

The table lists this clonotype with a few counts. The V and J genes are TRBV10-3 and TRBJ1-6; D might be TRBD1 (5 bases). The V gene's germline CDR1 is ENHRY and CDR2 SYGVKD. This CDR3 has 13 residues. Trimming took 5 bases from V and 8 from J, leaving 10 bases between them. The CDR3 loop is CAISRDGYSPLHF. CDR3 DNA sequence: TGTGCCATCAGTAGGGACGGTTATTCACCCCTCCACTTT.